The next 23 T cell receptor beta chains were all read from a single sample in a study of vaccination effects on CD4 cells after COVID-19. Clones were sequenced by immunoSEQ multiplex PCR, and TCRdb holds only the in-frame ones, with some missing. This sample has fewer than 35,000 clones; more than 55% occur once, and the top ten carry almost 10%. Their recognized antigens are unknown. When more than 9 days of culture had elapsed, CD4+ T cells were isolated. The sample in question was CD4+ T cells from PBMCs cultured without peptide, obtained before COVID-19 vaccination. Receptors were obtained from a human donor who received a COVID-19 vaccine.

This chain joins TRBV28 and TRBJ1-3; 8 nucleotides align to TRBD1. Unmatched junction bases numbered 13, after V lost 4 bases and J lost 5 bases. Germline lookup yields CDR1 MDHEN and CDR2 SYDVKM. This CDR3 contains 17 residues. The CDR3 spells CASSSRGGDRPRNTIYF. The CDR3, as DNA: TGTGCCAGCAGTTCCCGCGGAGGGGACAGGCCGAGAAACACCATATATTTT.

The genes are TRBV7-6 and TRBJ2-1; 9 bases are a match to TRBD1. Trimming removed 5 bases from V and 7 bases from J; junction bases left unmatched: 12. Germline V gene sequence: CDR1 SGHVS, CDR2 FNYEAQ. The CDR3 is 16 amino acids. CDR3 loop: CASSIRDRAGENEQFF. CDR3 nucleotides: TGTGCCAGCAGCATCCGGGACAGGGCCGGCGAAAATGAGCAGTTCTTC.

CDR3 residues: CASSLPLVTGKYGYTF. The CDR3 DNA follows: TGTGCCAGCAGCTTACCGCTGGTGACAGGGAAGTATGGCTACACCTTC. V usage is TRBV7-9 and J usage is TRBJ1-2, with TRBD1 matching 7 bases. J gave up 5 bases and V 2 bases, and 11 bases lay outside the gene matches. This CDR3 is built from 16 residues. The germline CDR1 and CDR2 sequences are SEHNR and FQNEAQ (reference sequence).

This chain connects TRBV6-1 to TRBJ1-3; D unclear. This CDR3 is built from 14 residues. From germline, CDR1 is MNHNS and CDR2 SASEGT. With 2 bases removed from V and 0 bases from J, the gap between germline ends came to 5 bases. The CDR3 is CASSELSSGNTIYF. The CDR3 DNA is TGTGCCAGCAGTGAACTTAGCTCTGGAAACACCATATATTTT.

This clone was recorded a few times. The chain uses TRBV6-2 or TRBV6-3 and TRBJ1-1; no reliable D call. This CDR3 is 16 amino acids long. Germline CDR1 is MNHEY and CDR2 is SVGEGT. V was trimmed by 4 bases and J by 3 bases, leaving 18 bases between them. The CDR3: CASSSGPTRKDTEAFF. The DNA of the CDR3 is TGTGCCAGCAGTTCCGGGCCCACGAGGAAGGACACTGAAGCTTTCTTT.

The chain recombines TRBV5-1 with TRBJ2-5; D remains unclear. With 4 bases removed from V and 1 base from J, the gap between germline ends came to 14 bases. The CDR3 spans 15 residues. Germline values: CDR1 SGHRS, CDR2 YFSETQ. This CDR3 reads CASSGAGPTQETQYF. For the CDR3, the DNA is TGCGCCAGCAGCGGAGCTGGACCCACCCAAGAGACCCAGTACTTC.

In DNA, the CDR3 is TGCGCCAGCAGCTTGGGGGGACAGGGTTTCGCTGGGGCCAACGTCCTGACTTTC. This gives the protein CASSLGGQGFAGANVLTF. The chain couples TRBV5-1 to TRBJ2-6, with 9 bases matching TRBD1. With 0 bases clipped from V and 2 bases from J, the junction kept 6 bases outside the gene matches. The CDR3 totals 18 residues. The germline V gene encodes CDR1 SGHRS and CDR2 YFSETQ.

The J gene is TRBJ1-2, the V gene TRBV5-1, with D hard to call. CDR1 SGHRS and CDR2 YFSETQ come from the germline V gene. Trimming stripped 2 bases from V and 7 bases from J, with 12 bases between. CDR3 length: 13 residues. This CDR3 is CASSLTRVSGYTF. CDR3 DNA: TGCGCCAGCAGCTTAACAAGGGTTTCTGGCTACACCTTC.

V usage is TRBV5-1 and J usage is TRBJ1-2, with 10 bases matching TRBD1. The CDR3 is 14 residues long. J was trimmed by 6 bases and V by 2 bases; bases with no gene match: 4. The V gene's germline CDR1 is SGHRS and CDR2 YFSETQ. CDR3 nucleotides: TGCGCCAGCAGCTTAGGGACAGGGGAGGATGGCTACACCTTC. This sequence encodes CASSLGTGEDGYTF.

The CDR3 protein is CASGRDRGRNEQFF. CDR3 DNA sequence: TGTGCCAGTGGCCGGGACAGGGGCCGAAATGAGCAGTTCTTC. The gene calls are TRBV27 and TRBJ2-1; TRBD1 matches 10 bases. The CDR3 contains 14 residues. Looked up from germline, CDR1 is MNHEY and CDR2 is SMNVEV (reference sequence). After removal of 9 bases from V and 7 bases from J, the junction contained 9 bases not matched to a gene.

This clone was seen just once. This chain links TRBV25-1 with TRBJ1-2; 7 nucleotides match TRBD1. The CDR3 covers 13 residues. The V gene end was trimmed by 6 bases and the J gene end by 6 bases; junction bases not matched to a gene: 7. In germline, CDR1 is MGHDK, CDR2 SYGVNS. The CDR3, as DNA: TGTGCCAGCAGCCGACAGGGCGGAGATGGCTACACCTTC. This sequence encodes CASSRQGGDGYTF.

This chain joins TRBV6-5 and TRBJ2-5; D unresolved. With 5 bases removed from V and 4 bases from J, the gap between germline ends came to 5 bases. Germline CDR1 is MNHEY and CDR2 is SVGAGI. There are 11 residues in the CDR3. CDR3 sequence reads: CASSPLETQYF. The CDR3 DNA is TGTGCCAGCAGTCCTTTAGAGACCCAGTACTTC.

Only a few counts were recorded for this clone. This chain connects TRBV19 to TRBJ2-4; possible D gene TRBD2, 6 bases. CDR3 length: 14 residues. V lost 5 bases, J lost 6 bases, and 14 bases lay in between. The germline CDR1 and CDR2 sequences are LNHDA and SQIVND (reference sequence). The CDR3: CASSATDGGNIQYF. CDR3 nucleotide sequence: TGTGCCAGTAGTGCTACGGACGGGGGAAACATTCAGTACTTC.

The gene calls are TRBV12-3 or TRBV12-4 and TRBJ2-5; 7 bases are a match to TRBD1. This CDR3 contains 13 residues. The V segment lost 7 bases and the J segment 1 base; nucleotides outside the gene matches: 3. CDR3 sequence: CASIGTVQETQYF. In DNA form, the CDR3 reads TGTGCCAGCATCGGGACAGTCCAAGAGACCCAGTACTTC.

This chain uses TRBV19 with TRBJ1-1; D ambiguous. This CDR3 is built from 16 residues. Germline CDR1 reads LNHDA; CDR2 reads SQIVND (reference sequence). Trimming shortened V by 7 bases and J by 3 bases, and 21 bases separated the two germline ends. The DNA for the CDR3 is TGTGCCAGTAAGAGAACGGGCACCTCATTGGACACTGAAGCTTTCTTT. It yields the protein CASKRTGTSLDTEAFF.

This chain uses TRBV7-2 with TRBJ2-1; D gene unclear. V gave up 2 bases and J gave up 8 bases, with 4 bases separating them. Germline V gives CDR1 SGHTA, CDR2 FQGNSA. There are 11 residues in the CDR3. The CDR3 region has the DNA TGTGCCAGCAGCTTACGTTATGAGCAGTTCTTC. Protein product: CASSLRYEQFF.

The rearrangement links TRBV14 to TRBJ1-6, with D possibly TRBD1 on 6 matching bases. CDR1 and CDR2 from the germline V gene are SGHDN and FVKESK. Deletions cut 1 base from V and 2 bases from J, with 18 bases between. This CDR3 spans 19 amino acids. CDR3 nucleotide sequence: TGTGCCAGCAGCCAAGTTTACGGCAGGGGATTCACCTATAATTCACCCCTCCACTTT. It is translated as CASSQVYGRGFTYNSPLHF.

The rearrangement joins TRBV19 to TRBJ1-4, with 8 bases that match TRBD1. The germline gives CDR1 LNHDA, CDR2 SQIVND (reference sequence). There are 15 residues in the CDR3. V lost 6 bases and J lost 5; bases outside the gene matches: 8. CDR3 sequence (DNA): TGTGCCAGTAGGGGAACAGGGGGGATAAATGAAAAACTGTTTTTT. Encoded protein: CASRGTGGINEKLFF. The full variable domain, in which reference TRBV19 and TRBJ1-4 provide the parts outside the CDR3, is DGGITQSPKYLFRKEGQNVTLSCEQNLNHDAMYWYRQDPGQGLRLIYYSQIVNDFQKGDIAEGYSVSREKKESFPLTVTSAQKNPTAFYLCASRGTGGINEKLFFGSGTQLSVL.

The gene calls are TRBV5-4 and TRBJ1-1, with D possibly being TRBD1 (6 bases). The V gene lost 4 bases and the J gene lost 6 bases, with 13 bases spanning the gap. Germline V gene lookup returns CDR1 SGHNT and CDR2 YYREEE (reference sequence). This CDR3 comprises 13 residues. The CDR3 DNA reads as TGTGCCAGCAGCAACCCAGGGGCTCCTGAAGCTTTCTTT. Residues: CASSNPGAPEAFF.

This sequence joins TRBV6-2 or TRBV6-3 and TRBJ1-3; the D is unclear. CDR1 and CDR2 (germline): MNHEY, SVGEGT. Trimming removed 2 bases from V and 5 bases from J, with 13 bases in between. CDR3 length: 15 residues. The CDR3 is CASSYTQVLRNTIYF. CDR3 in DNA: TGTGCCAGCAGTTACACTCAGGTTCTCCGAAACACCATATATTTT.

V is TRBV4-1 and J is TRBJ2-2; weak D call: TRBD2 (5 bases). The CDR3 loop spans 16 amino acids. Trimming took 4 bases from V and 2 from J, leaving 14 bases between them. Germline V CDR1 and CDR2: MGHRA, YSYEKL. The CDR3 loop reads CASSRRTSPNTGELFF. CDR3 nucleotides: TGCGCCAGCAGCCGAAGGACTTCCCCCAACACCGGGGAGCTGTTTTTT.

There are a few counts of this clone. The chain couples TRBV3-1 (or the pseudogene TRBV3-2) to TRBJ2-3; either TRBD1 or TRBD2 may fit D (7 bases each). Germline CDR1 reads LGHDT; CDR2 reads YNNKEL (reference sequence). The CDR3 totals 16 residues. The ends were cut back, 1 base at V and 5 bases at J, with 16 bases in the middle. The CDR3 region is CASSQARGGGRDTQYF. CDR3 bases: TGTGCCAGCAGCCAAGCCAGGGGGGGCGGGAGAGATACGCAGTATTTT.

This sequence joins TRBV7-2 and TRBJ2-1; 10 bases are shared with TRBD2. CDR1 and CDR2 from the germline V gene are SGHTA and FQGNSA. V shed 2 bases, J shed 15 bases, and the junction held 7 bases outside the gene matches. The CDR3 length is 13 residues. CDR3 protein: CASSLSRTSGAFF. DNA for the CDR3: TGTGCCAGCAGCTTATCACGGACTAGCGGCGCGTTCTTC.